These 20 T cell receptor beta chains share one sample of origin, sequenced in a study of shared clonotypes between healthy human individuals (TCRdb year 2020). CD8 naive samples were CD45RO-negative cells positively selected for CCR7, giving a CD45RA+CCR7+ population that excluded TemRA cells. The protocol used for the library was the immunoSEQ multiplex PCR assay. TCRdb retrieved this table from immuneACCESS and kept in-frame rearrangements only. Not all clones are present; in checked studies, unresolved V genes account for under half, and no reason is known for the remainder. A total of about 590,000 clones appear in this sample, over 95% of them only once. About 0.11% of the sample goes to the ten largest clones. Specimen: naive CD8+ T cells sorted from blood. What this sample's cell subset or site label stands for: CD45RA+CCR7+. The origin of the receptors is a woman in her twenties or thirties in good health.

The chain carries TRBV9 and TRBJ2-1, with 15 bases matching TRBD2. V gave up 3 bases and J gave up 7 bases; unmatched junction bases: 2. This CDR3 has 15 amino acids. Germline CDR1 SGDLS, CDR2 YYNGEE. The CDR3 DNA sequence: TGTGCCAGCAGCGGAGGGACTAGCGGGGGGAATGAGCAGTTCTTC. Its translation: CASSGGTSGGNEQFF. Based on the CDR3 plus reference TRBV9 and TRBJ2-1, the full variable domain is DSGVTQTPKHLITATGQRVTLRCSPRSGDLSVYWYQQSLDQGLQFLIQYYNGEERAKGNILERFSAQQFPDLHSELNLSSLELGDSALYFCASSGGTSGGNEQFFGPGTRLTVL.

The chain carries TRBV7-3 and TRBJ2-7; 7 bases are a match to TRBD2. The germline CDR1 and CDR2 sequences are SGHTA and FQGTGA. Germline trimming cut 3 bases from V and 1 base from J; bases unmatched to any gene: 6. The CDR3 covers 15 residues. CDR3 DNA: TGTGCCAGCAGCTTTGCCGGGGGGAAATCCTACGAGCAGTACTTC. Protein: CASSFAGGKSYEQYF.

The CDR3 DNA sequence: TGTGCCAGCACCAGGGATTGGGAGACCCAGTACTTC. This translates into CASTRDWETQYF. The V and J genes are TRBV7-8 and TRBJ2-5; weak D call: TRBD1 (5 bases). CDR3 size: 12 residues. Germline CDR1 and CDR2: SGHVS and FQNEAQ. V gave up 7 bases and J gave up 5 bases, with 11 bases separating them.

Written as DNA, the CDR3 is TGTGCCAGCAGCTTGACAACCTACAATGAGCAGTTCTTC. It is translated as CASSLTTYNEQFF. The chain links TRBV5-6 to TRBJ2-1; D is ambiguous. Germline values: CDR1 SGHDT, CDR2 YYEEEE. With 1 base removed from V and 2 bases from J, the gap between germline ends came to 4 bases. This CDR3 is 13 amino acids long.

This clone was counted a single time. The chain employs TRBV27 and TRBJ2-2, with D possibly TRBD2 on 5 matching bases. From germline, CDR1 is MNHEY and CDR2 SMNVEV (reference sequence). CDR3 length: 15 amino acids. V shed 3 bases and J shed 6 bases, with 14 bases lying between them. The CDR3 sequence is CASSLIGGMAGELFF. CDR3 nucleotides: TGTGCCAGCAGTTTGATAGGAGGAATGGCCGGGGAGCTGTTTTTT.

Note on this clone: An end of the junction differs from the germline gene, which may be a read error. The CDR3 is CASSEDRLLF. CDR3 nucleotide sequence: TGTGCCAGCAGTGAAGATCGGTTACTTTTT. The chain is built from TRBV6-1 and TRBJ1-4; D remains unclear. The CDR3 runs to 10 residues. Germline V gene data show CDR1 as MNHNS and CDR2 as SASEGT.

The chain employs TRBV25-1 and TRBJ2-1; weak D call: TRBD2 (5 bases). Trimming left V 4 bases short and J 4 bases short, with 11 bases between. CDR1 and CDR2 (germline): MGHDK, SYGVNS. The CDR3 is made up of 14 amino acids. CDR3 region: CASSGESRYNEQFF. CDR3 DNA: TGTGCCAGCAGTGGGGAGTCCCGATACAATGAGCAGTTCTTC.

A single count supports this clone. The chain couples TRBV28 to TRBJ2-7; 9 bases agree with TRBD2. In germline, CDR1 is MDHEN, CDR2 SYDVKM. The CDR3 totals 16 residues. V was pared by 10 bases and J by 4 bases, with 17 bases of the junction left unmatched. Written as DNA, the CDR3 is TGTGCCAACAAACACCGCGGGGGGGAGTTGGGGTACGAGCAGTACTTC. Its protein is CANKHRGGELGYEQYF. Drawing the rest from reference TRBV28 and TRBJ2-7, the complete variable domain is DVKVTQSSRYLVKRTGEKVFLECVQDMDHENMFWYRQDPGLGLRLIYFSYDVKMKEKGDIPEGYSVSREKKERFSLILESASTNQTSMYLCANKHRGGELGYEQYFGPGTRLTVT.

This sequence joins TRBV19 and TRBJ1-5, with TRBD1 identical over 9 bases. V dropped 3 bases and J dropped 7; count of bases not matched to a gene: 4. Germline V gives CDR1 LNHDA, CDR2 SQIVND (reference sequence). The CDR3 length is 14 residues. Written as DNA, the CDR3 is TGTGCCAGTAGTATGGGACAGGGTATACAGCCCCAGCATTTT. Its translation: CASSMGQGIQPQHF.

This clone occurred once. The genes are TRBV28 and TRBJ1-2; unclear D gene. Germline lookup yields CDR1 MDHEN and CDR2 SYDVKM. This CDR3 contains 13 residues. The ends were cut back, 3 bases at V and 3 bases at J, with 8 bases in the middle. The CDR3 reads CASSFQVYYGYTF. CDR3 DNA: TGTGCCAGCAGTTTTCAGGTCTACTATGGCTACACCTTC.

This clone came up a few times. The chain employs TRBV5-1 and TRBJ1-3; D remains unclear. CDR1 SGHRS and CDR2 YFSETQ come from the germline V gene. This CDR3 comprises 13 residues. Trimming removed 2 bases from V and 0 bases from J, with 3 bases in between. CDR3 amino acids: CASSFSSGNTIYF. CDR3 coding DNA: TGCGCCAGCAGCTTTAGCTCTGGAAACACCATATATTTT.

This rearrangement joins TRBV10-1 to TRBJ2-7, with TRBD1 matching 7 bases. CDR1 and CDR2 (germline): WNHNN, SYGVQD (reference sequence). The CDR3 covers 18 residues. Losses at the gene ends were 2 bases for V and 2 bases for J; bases not matched to a gene: 15. In DNA, the CDR3 is TGCGCCAGCAGTGAGAAACGCGACAGGGCGAAGGGAACCTACGAGCAGTACTTC. Translated, it gives CASSEKRDRAKGTYEQYF.

V and J are TRBV5-4 and TRBJ1-1; tentative D call: TRBD1 (5 bases). Germline CDR1 SGHNT, CDR2 YYREEE (reference sequence). Trimming took off 4 bases at V and 4 bases at J, with 11 bases between the two ends. The length of the CDR3 is 13 residues. The CDR3: CASSPSGGTEAFF. CDR3 in DNA: TGTGCCAGCAGCCCGTCCGGGGGCACTGAAGCTTTCTTT.

This clone was detected only once. The rearrangement links TRBV13 to TRBJ2-1, with D uncertain. The germline gives CDR1 PRHDT, CDR2 FYEKMQ (reference sequence). CDR3 length: 13 residues. V was cut by 5 bases and J by 10 bases, with 15 bases left in between. The CDR3 DNA reads as TGTGCCAGCAGCCCCCCATCACCAAGGGAGCAGTTCTTC. It codes for CASSPPSPREQFF.

The chain is built from TRBV14 and TRBJ2-7, with D possibly TRBD2 on 6 matching bases. Germline assignment: CDR1 SGHDN and CDR2 FVKESK. The CDR3 runs 15 residues. Trimming removed 2 bases at V and 5 bases at J, with 16 bases between. CDR3 protein: CASSQLPGLGDEQYF. In DNA form, the CDR3 reads TGTGCCAGCAGCCAATTACCGGGACTGGGTGACGAGCAGTACTTC.

V is TRBV27 and J is TRBJ1-4, with a possible D match to TRBD1 (5 bases). Germline V gene lookup returns CDR1 MNHEY and CDR2 SMNVEV (reference sequence). Deletions cut 7 bases from V and 2 bases from J, with 11 bases between. The CDR3 loop spans 14 amino acids. The CDR3, as DNA: TGTGCCAGCACCTCCGGGGGTACTAATGAAAAACTGTTTTTT. Protein sequence: CASTSGGTNEKLFF.

The chain is built from TRBV5-1 and TRBJ2-5, with 9 bases identical to TRBD2. Per germline, CDR1 SGHRS and CDR2 YFSETQ. Germline trimming cut 1 base from V and 5 bases from J; bases unmatched to any gene: 12. The CDR3 is 17 residues long. The CDR3 DNA reads as TGCGCCAGCAGCTTGTCAGGTAGCGGGAGTACAGGGGAGACCCAGTACTTC. It is translated as CASSLSGSGSTGETQYF.

This sequence joins TRBV11-2 and TRBJ2-1; 8 bases line up with TRBD2. This CDR3 comprises 15 residues. Looked up from germline, CDR1 is SGHAT and CDR2 is FQNNGV. The junction had 11 bases not matched to a gene; V was cut back by 6 bases and J by 7 bases. The CDR3 nucleotides are TGTGCCAGCAGACCGAGCGGGAGCCCTTGGAATGAGCAGTTCTTC. Its protein is CASRPSGSPWNEQFF.

This clone was detected once. The chain couples TRBV19 to TRBJ2-3; 8 bases match TRBD2. The V gene's germline CDR1 is LNHDA and CDR2 SQIVND (reference sequence). The V and J ends lost 5 bases and 2 bases, in that order; junction bases with no gene match: 6. This CDR3 has 15 amino acids. The CDR3 DNA sequence: TGTGCCAGTAGTGTACTAGCGGCCTACACAGATACGCAGTATTTT. Protein product: CASSVLAAYTDTQYF.

The chain links TRBV5-6 to TRBJ2-7; 9 bases map to TRBD2. V shed 3 bases, J shed 2 bases, and the junction held 15 bases outside the gene matches. The CDR3 is 18 residues long. The germline V gene has CDR1 SGHDT and CDR2 YYEEEE. The CDR3 region is CASSSRLAATSTAYEQYF. DNA of the CDR3: TGTGCCAGCAGCTCCCGACTAGCGGCAACCTCTACTGCCTACGAGCAGTACTTC.